One and the same sample provided the 29 T cell receptor beta chains below, sequenced in a study of OX40 agonist ivuxolimab in advanced cancers. Here immunoSEQ multiplex PCR was the method, and the copy in TCRdb shows in-frame clones only, minus some. The sample has almost 70,000 clones, approximately 93% seen once. The sample here was CD4+ or CD8+ T cells sorted from blood, taken in a trial of the OX40 agonist ivuxolimab. These TCRs come from an adult with an advanced solid tumor such as melanoma, head and neck, liver or kidney cancer.

J is TRBJ1-4 and V is TRBV10-3; D remains unclear. CDR1 is ENHRY, CDR2 SYGVKD, per germline. V was trimmed by 0 bases and J by 8 bases, leaving 10 bases between them. This CDR3 comprises 14 residues. In DNA, the CDR3 is TGTGCCATCAGTGAGTCTTCGGGTGGGGAAAAACTGTTTTTT. Amino acid sequence: CAISESSGGEKLFF.

V usage is TRBV11-2 and J usage is TRBJ1-1; 10 bases are a match to TRBD1. The CDR3 sequence is 12 residues long. V shed 4 bases and J 10 bases; nucleotides not matched to a gene: 3. Germline loops: CDR1 SGHAT, CDR2 FQNNGV. The CDR3 coding sequence is TGTGCCAGCAGCTCGGACAGGGGGGTAGCTTTCTTT. It translates to CASSSDRGVAFF. Filled out from reference TRBV11-2 and TRBJ1-1, the complete variable domain reads EAGVAQSPRYKIIEKRQSVAFWCNPISGHATLYWYQQILGQGPKLLIQFQNNGVVDDSQLPKDRFSAERLKGVDSTLKIQPAKLEDSAVYLCASSSDRGVAFFGQGTRLTVV.

The J gene is TRBJ2-7, the V gene TRBV19; 7 bases are a match to TRBD1. The CDR3 totals 13 residues. J gave up 3 bases and V 1 base, and 0 bases lay outside the gene matches. The germline gives CDR1 LNHDA, CDR2 SQIVND (reference sequence). CDR3 loop: CASSIAGGYEQYF. CDR3 in DNA: TGTGCCAGTAGTATAGCAGGGGGCTACGAGCAGTACTTC.

The chain carries TRBV18 and TRBJ2-4; 8 positions agree with TRBD1. The CDR3 has 16 amino acids. Germline V CDR1 and CDR2: KGHSH, LQKENI. V was pared by 0 bases and J by 6 bases, with 7 bases of the junction left unmatched. CDR3 coding DNA: TGTGCCAGCTCACCACCGGGACAGGCGATTACAAACATTCAGTACTTC. The encoded protein is CASSPPGQAITNIQYF.

The chain employs TRBV18 and TRBJ1-5, with TRBD1 matching over 9 bases. Germline V gene sequence: CDR1 KGHSH, CDR2 LQKENI. CDR3 length: 16 amino acids. V lost 8 bases to trimming and J lost 2 bases; unmatched junction nucleotides: 10. The DNA of the CDR3 is TGTGCCAGCGCAACTGACAGGGGGGCTGGCAATCAGCCCCAGCATTTT. As protein: CASATDRGAGNQPQHF.

This rearrangement joins TRBV5-1 to TRBJ2-7, with D possibly called TRBD1 or TRBD2 (6 bases each). V dropped 4 bases and J dropped 9 bases, with 17 bases sitting between them. The CDR3 has 13 amino acids. CDR1 is SGHRS and CDR2 is YFSETQ in the germline V gene. Written as DNA, the CDR3 is TGCGCCAGCAGCGAGGGGGGCCGGGCAGTGCAGTACTTC. Translated, it gives CASSEGGRAVQYF.

The chain uses TRBV5-6 and TRBJ2-7; D remains ambiguous. This CDR3 has 15 residues. Germline V gene lookup returns CDR1 SGHDT and CDR2 YYEEEE. V gave up 0 bases and J gave up 4 bases, with 14 bases separating them. The CDR3 loop is CASSLAPIGNYEQYF. The CDR3 nucleotides read TGTGCCAGCAGCTTGGCCCCGATAGGCAATTACGAGCAGTACTTC.

This chain joins TRBV6-6 and TRBJ1-3; TRBD1 is a possible D gene (6 bases). This CDR3 has 14 residues. V was pared by 7 bases and J by 0 bases, with 10 bases between. The V gene's germline CDR1 is MNHNY and CDR2 SVGAGI (reference sequence). The CDR3 sequence is CASTRGSSGNTIYF. The CDR3 DNA follows: TGTGCCAGCACCAGGGGAAGCTCTGGAAACACCATATATTTT.

This chain links TRBV6-1 with TRBJ2-3, with 7 bases that match TRBD2. J gave up 1 base and V 7 bases, and 5 bases lay outside the gene matches. The CDR3 length is 14 residues. Germline assignment: CDR1 MNHNS and CDR2 SASEGT. The CDR3 sequence: CASTITSGTDTQYF. The CDR3 DNA reads TGTGCCAGCACCATCACTAGCGGCACAGATACGCAGTATTTT.

This chain uses TRBV18 with TRBJ2-1, with 9 bases identical to TRBD2. The germline gives CDR1 KGHSH, CDR2 LQKENI. V was clipped by 2 bases and J by 8 bases; unmatched bases: 13. The CDR3 is 17 amino acids. CDR3 DNA: TGTGCCAGCTCACCAGGTTCTGGGACTAGCATAAGGTATGAGCAGTTCTTC. Translated, it gives CASSPGSGTSIRYEQFF. The entire variable domain, with the rest obtained from reference TRBV18 and TRBJ2-1, is as follows: NAGVMQNPRHLVRRRGQEARLRCSPMKGHSHVYWYRQLPEEGLKFMVYLQKENIIDESGMPKERFSAEFPKEGPSILRIQQVVRGDSAAYFCASSPGSGTSIRYEQFFGPGTRLTVL.

The V gene is TRBV6-1, the J gene TRBJ2-3; 10 bases fit TRBD1. Trimming cost V 7 bases and J 3 bases; bases outside gene matches: 4. CDR1 is MNHNS and CDR2 is SASEGT in the germline V gene. This CDR3 is built from 14 residues. As DNA, the CDR3 is TGTGCCAGCACTAGGGACAGGGGAACAGATACGCAGTATTTT. Its protein is CASTRDRGTDTQYF.

The V and J genes are TRBV9 and TRBJ2-7; TRBD2 matches at 13 bases. In germline, CDR1 is SGDLS, CDR2 YYNGEE. The CDR3 is 15 amino acids. The J segment lost 3 bases and the V segment lost 3 bases, leaving 3 bases of the junction unmatched. CDR3 in DNA: TGTGCCAGCAGCGCCGGACTAGCGGGAGTCTACGAGCAGTACTTC. Its translation: CASSAGLAGVYEQYF. Full variable domain (outside the CDR3, taken from reference TRBV9 and TRBJ2-7): DSGVTQTPKHLITATGQRVTLRCSPRSGDLSVYWYQQSLDQGLQFLIQYYNGEERAKGNILERFSAQQFPDLHSELNLSSLELGDSALYFCASSAGLAGVYEQYFGPGTRLTVT.

Here the CDR3 DNA reads TGTGCCAGCAGCTCCTCTAGCGGGAGGACGGGGGAGCAGTACTTC. Translated: CASSSSSGRTGEQYF. The rearrangement uses TRBV7-3 and TRBJ2-7; TRBD2 matches at 11 bases. Germline V gene data show CDR1 as SGHTA and CDR2 as FQGTGA. The CDR3 extends over 15 amino acids. V gave up 4 bases and J gave up 7 bases; unmatched junction bases: 9.

This clone was counted once. The chain combines TRBV4-1 with TRBJ2-4; weak D call: TRBD1 (6 bases). This CDR3 is built from 16 residues. Germline V CDR1 and CDR2: MGHRA, YSYEKL. Trimming took off 4 bases at V and 1 base at J, with 14 bases between the two ends. The CDR3 nucleotides read TGCGCCAGCAGCCCTGGGACAACCCTCGCCAAAAACATTCAGTACTTC. Residues: CASSPGTTLAKNIQYF.

Here the CDR3 reads CASSYADRAHSYEQYF. The CDR3 DNA reads as TGTGCCAGCAGTTACGCAGACAGGGCCCACAGCTACGAGCAGTACTTC. This chain connects TRBV6-6 to TRBJ2-7; 7 positions agree with TRBD1. Germline assignment: CDR1 MNHNY and CDR2 SVGAGI (reference sequence). The CDR3 sequence is 16 residues long. Unmatched junction bases numbered 10, after V lost 2 bases and J lost 3 bases.

V gene TRBV6-5 combines with J gene TRBJ2-3, with no clear D. Trimming left V 2 bases short and J 4 bases short, with 10 bases between. CDR1 is MNHEY, CDR2 SVGAGI, per germline. The CDR3 is 14 amino acids. The CDR3 loop reads CASSYAQKPDTQYF. The CDR3 coding sequence is TGTGCCAGCAGTTACGCCCAGAAGCCAGATACGCAGTATTTT.

The chain is built from TRBV7-2 and TRBJ1-3, with D perhaps matching TRBD1 (5 bases). The germline V gene has CDR1 SGHTA and CDR2 FQGNSA. V lost 6 bases and J 1 base, leaving 10 bases between the germline ends. CDR3 size: 14 residues. The CDR3 is CASRPDTSGNTIYF. CDR3 nucleotides: TGTGCCAGCAGACCGGACACTTCTGGAAACACCATATATTTT.

This chain connects TRBV5-1 to TRBJ2-4; perhaps TRBD1 as D (6 bases). CDR1 and CDR2 from the germline V gene are SGHRS and YFSETQ. CDR3 length: 15 residues. Between the trimmed V and J ends, which lost 4 bases and 3 bases, there was a span of 14 bases. The CDR3, as DNA: TGCGCCAGCAGCGGAGGACAGTTTGGCAAAAACATTCAGTACTTC. Residues: CASSGGQFGKNIQYF.

This chain joins TRBV4-1 and TRBJ2-7; a possible D gene is TRBD2 (6 bases). The V gene's germline CDR1 is MGHRA and CDR2 YSYEKL. The V end was cut by 4 bases, the J end by 2 bases, with 15 bases between. The CDR3 sequence is 15 residues long. CDR3 nucleotide sequence: TGCGCCAGCAGCCTCGAGGCGGGGTTCGCCTACGAGCAGTACTTC. It yields the protein CASSLEAGFAYEQYF.

This chain links TRBV9 with TRBJ1-1; 7 bases are a match to TRBD1. After removal of 4 bases from V and 2 bases from J, the junction contained 8 bases not matched to a gene. The CDR3 consists of 15 residues. The germline CDR1 and CDR2 sequences are SGDLS and YYNGEE. The CDR3 DNA is TGTGCCAGCAGCCCCAGGACAGGCCACAACACTGAAGCTTTCTTT. Encoded protein: CASSPRTGHNTEAFF.

The chain carries TRBV6-5 and TRBJ1-2, with TRBD1 as a possible D gene (5 bases). CDR3 length: 14 amino acids. With 6 bases removed from V and 6 bases from J, the gap between germline ends came to 17 bases. Germline loops: CDR1 MNHEY, CDR2 SVGAGI. CDR3 in DNA: TGTGCCAGCAGGGATTCGGGACGGCGGGATGGCTACACCTTC. It codes for CASRDSGRRDGYTF.

The chain recombines TRBV12-5 with TRBJ2-7; D may be TRBD1 (5 bases). Looked up from germline, CDR1 is LGHNT and CDR2 is FRNRAP. Between the trimmed V and J ends, which lost 1 base and 4 bases, there was a span of 5 bases. CDR3 length equals 12 residues. The CDR3 nucleotides read TGTGCTAGTGGTTTGGAGGGGTACGAGCAGTACTTC. Translation gives CASGLEGYEQYF.

The rearrangement links TRBV6-1 to TRBJ2-4, with 7 positions matching TRBD1. CDR1 and CDR2 (germline): MNHNS, SASEGT. V lost 7 bases and J lost 1; bases outside the gene matches: 4. The CDR3 length is 14 residues. The CDR3 spells CASTQTGAKNIQYF. In DNA form, the CDR3 reads TGTGCCAGCACACAGACAGGGGCCAAAAACATTCAGTACTTC.

This clone was detected only a few times. The chain joins TRBV10-3 to TRBJ2-1; the D gene is possibly TRBD2 (7 bases). The germline gives CDR1 ENHRY, CDR2 SYGVKD. This CDR3 has 14 amino acids. V shed 1 base and J shed 14 bases, with 18 bases lying between them. The CDR3 loop reads CAISEWGGGQGEFF. The CDR3 DNA reads TGTGCCATCAGTGAGTGGGGCGGGGGACAAGGGGAGTTCTTC.

The V and J genes are TRBV5-1 and TRBJ1-1, with 7 bases matching TRBD1. From germline, CDR1 is SGHRS and CDR2 YFSETQ. The J segment lost 4 bases and the V segment lost 4 bases, leaving 7 bases of the junction unmatched. The CDR3 has 14 amino acids. The CDR3 here is CASSREGASTEAFF. DNA of the CDR3: TGCGCCAGCAGCCGGGAGGGGGCTAGCACTGAAGCTTTCTTT. Based on the CDR3 plus reference TRBV5-1 and TRBJ1-1, the full variable domain is KAGVTQTPRYLIKTRGQQVTLSCSPISGHRSVSWYQQTPGQGLQFLFEYFSETQRNKGNFPGRFSGRQFSNSRSEMNVSTLELGDSALYLCASSREGASTEAFFGQGTRLTVV.

The rearrangement joins TRBV7-2 to TRBJ2-1; D ambiguous. The V gene's germline CDR1 is SGHTA and CDR2 FQGNSA. Trimming removed 5 bases at V and 4 bases at J, with 9 bases between. This CDR3 contains 13 residues. The CDR3 DNA follows: TGTGCCAGCAGCCCCCTAAGGTACAATGAGCAGTTCTTC. Its protein product is CASSPLRYNEQFF.

This clone was seen a single time. The V call is TRBV12-5, the J call TRBJ2-3, with TRBD1 matching over 8 bases. Unmatched junction bases numbered 6, after V lost 5 bases and J lost 2 bases. The CDR3 spans 15 residues. Germline-derived CDR1 and CDR2 are LGHNT and FRNRAP. In DNA, the CDR3 is TGTGCTAGTGGTCCCGGGACAGGCAACACAGATACGCAGTATTTT. It codes for CASGPGTGNTDTQYF.

This chain connects TRBV4-1 to TRBJ1-2; the D gene is possibly TRBD1 (5 bases). The germline V gene has CDR1 MGHRA and CDR2 YSYEKL. V dropped 2 bases and J dropped 8 bases, with 24 bases sitting between them. The CDR3 spans 17 residues. The CDR3 sequence: CASSQHLAGTPGGGYTF. In nucleotides, the CDR3 is TGCGCCAGCAGCCAACACCTGGCCGGTACACCTGGGGGAGGCTACACCTTC.

J is TRBJ2-6 and V is TRBV5-1, with D tentatively TRBD1 (5 bases). CDR1 and CDR2 (germline): SGHRS, YFSETQ. CDR3 length: 15 amino acids. Trimming took 5 bases from V and 0 from J, leaving 9 bases between them. The CDR3 DNA reads as TGCGCCAGCAGGATGCAGGGCTCTGGGGCCAACGTCCTGACTTTC. This sequence encodes CASRMQGSGANVLTF. Based on the CDR3 plus reference TRBV5-1 and TRBJ2-6, the full variable domain is KAGVTQTPRYLIKTRGQQVTLSCSPISGHRSVSWYQQTPGQGLQFLFEYFSETQRNKGNFPGRFSGRQFSNSRSEMNVSTLELGDSALYLCASRMQGSGANVLTFGAGSRLTVL.